This paragraph covers one T cell receptor (beta chain) sequence. In the original processing: Estimates of nucleated cell counts were drawn from the amplification of reference gene primers. Method: immunoSEQ multiplex PCR; TCRdb's copy keeps in-frame clones and lacks some. V and J calls and clone size are those listed in that table; D and trimming were worked out from the DNA. The repertoire holds about 310,000 clones, with around 87% as singletons. The data derive from a study of blood T cell repertoires in COVID-19. Study-wide context: T cells, B-cell-depleted T cells, or PBMCs provided the cDNA or gDNA that served as material.

V shed 1 base and J 0 bases; nucleotides not matched to a gene: 2. Per the germline V gene, CDR1 is LGHNA and CDR2 is YSLEER. The CDR3 loop spans 15 amino acids. The rearrangement links TRBV4-3 to TRBJ1-1; 7 bases map to TRBD1. This sequence was found in a woman in her forties or fifties who had recovered from COVID-19. Sequenced material: peripheral blood. The CDR3 sequence is CASSQGDSLNTEAFF. CDR3 coding DNA: TGCGCCAGCAGCCAAGGGGACAGCTTGAACACTGAAGCTTTCTTT.